A single sample is the source of the 20 T cell receptor beta chains below, sequenced in a study of CD8+ T cells in alopecia areata. Extraction and reverse transcription of RNA yielded cDNA as the sequencing template. The method was immunoSEQ multiplex PCR; TCRdb's version includes in-frame clones alone and lacks a portion of them. The data show 55,000 to 70,000 clones, with roughly 44% seen just once and about a sixth held by the top ten. The source material was CD8+ T cells sorted from blood, sampled at week 0. All receptors derive from a human donor with alopecia areata.

This chain uses TRBV7-9 with TRBJ1-5; D perhaps matches TRBD1 (6 bases). This CDR3 contains 13 residues. The germline CDR1 and CDR2 sequences are SEHNR and FQNEAQ (reference sequence). Trimming took 1 base from V and 8 from J, leaving 9 bases between them. CDR3 in DNA: TGTGCCAGCAGCTTAGGGACAGTTGAGCCCCAGCATTTT. Its translation: CASSLGTVEPQHF.

This rearrangement joins TRBV4-1 to TRBJ2-7; D not resolved. Germline V gene lookup returns CDR1 MGHRA and CDR2 YSYEKL. Trimming removed 4 bases from V and 3 bases from J, with 13 bases in between. There are 14 residues in the CDR3. The CDR3 is CASSPGPRDYEQYF. CDR3 sequence (DNA): TGCGCCAGCAGCCCGGGCCCCAGAGACTACGAGCAGTACTTC.

This clone was observed a few times. This rearrangement joins TRBV30 to TRBJ2-1; 15 bases fit TRBD2. The V gene's germline CDR1 is GTSNPN and CDR2 SVGIG (reference sequence). After removal of 0 bases from V and 8 bases from J, the junction contained 5 bases not matched to a gene. CDR3 size: 16 residues. CDR3 amino acids: CAWSVGGLAGGDEQFF. The CDR3 DNA reads TGTGCCTGGAGTGTTGGTGGACTAGCGGGAGGGGATGAGCAGTTCTTC.

The rearrangement uses TRBV30 and TRBJ1-5, with D unclear. Trimming removed 0 bases at V and 4 bases at J, with 7 bases between. CDR1 and CDR2 (germline): GTSNPN, SVGIG (reference sequence). This CDR3 spans 13 amino acids. The CDR3 here is CAWSVAGNQPQHF. CDR3 DNA sequence: TGTGCCTGGAGTGTTGCGGGGAATCAGCCCCAGCATTTT.

The chain employs TRBV7-9 and TRBJ2-7; the D is unclear. Germline V gene lookup returns CDR1 SEHNR and CDR2 FQNEAQ (reference sequence). CDR3 length: 15 residues. V lost 1 base and J 0 bases, leaving 10 bases between the germline ends. The CDR3 DNA sequence: TGTGCCAGCAGCTTAGAGGCGCAAAGCTCCTACGAGCAGTACTTC. It is translated as CASSLEAQSSYEQYF.

This clone has only a few counts. The chain joins TRBV5-4 to TRBJ2-5; no clear D. The V end lost 3 bases, the J end lost 13 bases, and 16 bases lay between the germline ends. Germline lookup yields CDR1 SGHNT and CDR2 YYREEE (reference sequence). The CDR3 has 12 amino acids. The CDR3 loop is CASSSKGGPRYF. The CDR3 DNA is TGTGCCAGCAGCTCGAAGGGTGGGCCCCGGTACTTC. The full variable domain, rest sourced from reference TRBV5-4 and TRBJ2-5, is ETGVTQSPTHLIKTRGQQVTLRCSSQSGHNTVSWYQQALGQGPQFIFQYYREEENGRGNFPPRFSGLQFPNYSSELNVNALELDDSALYLCASSSKGGPRYFGPGTRLLVL.

The chain has TRBV4-1 and TRBJ2-1; 9 nucleotides align to TRBD2. Germline trimming cut 3 bases from V and 9 bases from J; bases unmatched to any gene: 9. This CDR3 has 15 amino acids. The germline V gene has CDR1 MGHRA and CDR2 YSYEKL. The chain's CDR3 is CASSHPNSGSREQFF. In nucleotides, the CDR3 is TGCGCCAGCAGCCATCCGAATAGCGGGAGCCGTGAGCAGTTCTTC.

This chain connects TRBV7-9 to TRBJ2-4, with D possibly TRBD1 on 6 matching bases. CDR1 is SEHNR, CDR2 FQNEAQ, per germline (reference sequence). V was clipped by 4 bases and J by 0 bases, with 16 bases between them. This CDR3 contains 17 residues. CDR3 protein: CASSSGAAVLAKNIQYF. The CDR3 region has the DNA TGTGCCAGCAGCTCAGGGGCGGCGGTACTAGCCAAAAACATTCAGTACTTC.

This clone was found a few times. V gene TRBV4-1 combines with J gene TRBJ1-2; D not resolved. This CDR3 is built from 15 residues. Germline V lookup: CDR1 MGHRA, CDR2 YSYEKL. V shed 4 bases and J shed 8 bases, with 20 bases lying between them. The CDR3 nucleotides read TGCGCCAGCAGCCCCTGGCTTGGTGTGGGTGACGGCTACACCTTC. It yields the protein CASSPWLGVGDGYTF.

V and J are TRBV27 and TRBJ2-1, with D uncertain. V was clipped by 4 bases and J by 2 bases, with 6 bases between them. CDR1 and CDR2 from the germline V gene are MNHEY and SMNVEV (reference sequence). This CDR3 region has 13 residues. The CDR3 DNA follows: TGTGCCAGCAGTTATGGAGCCTACAATGAGCAGTTCTTC. Amino acid sequence: CASSYGAYNEQFF.

This clone was counted only a few times. The chain links TRBV6-5 to TRBJ1-2; TRBD1 agrees at 10 bases. V shed 0 bases, J shed 8 bases, and the junction held 6 bases outside the gene matches. Germline V gene lookup returns CDR1 MNHEY and CDR2 SVGAGI. The CDR3 consists of 15 residues. CDR3 sequence: CASSYSYGTGVGYTF. CDR3 coding DNA: TGTGCCAGCAGTTACTCTTACGGGACAGGGGTCGGCTACACCTTC.

This clone was picked up a small number of times. V is TRBV29-1 and J is TRBJ2-2; the match to TRBD2 covers 7 bases. The CDR3 consists of 15 residues. Germline V gives CDR1 SQVTM, CDR2 ANQGSEA. V lost 4 bases to trimming and J lost 4 bases; unmatched junction nucleotides: 9. CDR3: CSVGGGEGFTGELFF. Here the CDR3 DNA reads TGCAGCGTTGGGGGAGGGGAGGGATTCACCGGGGAGCTGTTTTTT.

Notes on this clone: Possible read error: a much larger clone is one base away. The chain couples TRBV2 to TRBJ2-7; 10 bases are a match to TRBD2. This CDR3 is built from 15 residues. The germline V gene has CDR1 SNHLY and CDR2 FYNNEI. V gave up 5 bases and J gave up 3 bases; unmatched junction bases: 7. CDR3 residues: CASSLGTSAIYEQYF. Written as DNA, the CDR3 is TGTGCCAGCAGTTTAGGGACTAGCGCAATCTACGAGCAGTACTTC. The full variable domain, rest sourced from reference TRBV2 and TRBJ2-7, is EPEVTQTPSHQVTQMGQEVILRCVPISNHLYFYWYRQILGQKVEFLVSFYNNEISEKSEIFDDQFSVERPDGSNFTLKIRSTKLEDSAMYFCASSLGTSAIYEQYFGPGTRLTVT.

The V call is TRBV5-1, the J call TRBJ2-5; 11 bases align to TRBD2. The CDR3 extends over 15 amino acids. V was pared by 0 bases and J by 4 bases, with 2 bases of the junction left unmatched. Germline V CDR1 and CDR2: SGHRS, YFSETQ. CDR3 coding DNA: TGCGCCAGCAGCTTGGGACTAGCGGGACGAGAGACCCAGTACTTC. Its protein is CASSLGLAGRETQYF. Using reference TRBV5-1 and TRBJ2-5 for the parts outside the CDR3, the full variable domain is KAGVTQTPRYLIKTRGQQVTLSCSPISGHRSVSWYQQTPGQGLQFLFEYFSETQRNKGNFPGRFSGRQFSNSRSEMNVSTLELGDSALYLCASSLGLAGRETQYFGPGTRLLVL.

The V and J genes are TRBV29-1 and TRBJ2-5; D is possibly TRBD1 (5 bases). The germline gives CDR1 SQVTM, CDR2 ANQGSEA. The CDR3 spans 13 residues. Trimming took 6 bases from V and 2 from J, leaving 13 bases between them. The CDR3 loop reads CSVSSGLQETQYF. In DNA form, the CDR3 reads TGCAGCGTATCGTCAGGGCTACAAGAGACCCAGTACTTC.

The chain employs TRBV6-5 and TRBJ2-1; D is tentatively TRBD1 or TRBD2 (5 bases each). V lost 0 bases to trimming and J lost 1 base, with 10 bases between them. CDR1 and CDR2 from the germline V gene are MNHEY and SVGAGI. The length of the CDR3 is 16 residues. CDR3 nucleotides: TGTGCCAGCAGTTACTCGAGGGGTGGTTCCTACAATGAGCAGTTCTTC. Amino acids: CASSYSRGGSYNEQFF.

This clone has only a few counts. The V call is TRBV15, the J call TRBJ1-5, with 7 positions matching TRBD1. Unmatched junction bases numbered 7, after V lost 9 bases and J lost 2 bases. Germline V lookup: CDR1 LNHNV, CDR2 YYDKDF (reference sequence). This CDR3 spans 14 amino acids. DNA for the CDR3: TGTGCCACTTACAGGGGATTCGGCAATCAGCCCCAGCATTTT. Translation gives CATYRGFGNQPQHF.

Note on this clone: A junction end diverges from the germline sequence, so it may reflect a read error. The J gene is TRBJ1-1, the V gene TRBV7-9; D gene ambiguous. In germline, CDR1 is SEHNR, CDR2 FQNEAQ (reference sequence). The length of the CDR3 is 15 residues. In nucleotides, the CDR3 is TGCGCCAGCAGCCCATCCTCAGGTGGGTACACTGAAGCTTTCTTT. Its translation is CASSPSSGGYTEAFF.

The chain's CDR3 is CASSPRSGQPQHF. The CDR3 DNA is TGTGCCAGCAGCCCACGGAGCGGTCAGCCCCAGCATTTT. The chain uses TRBV27 and TRBJ1-5, with D uncertain. CDR3 length equals 13 residues. Germline CDR1 MNHEY, CDR2 SMNVEV (reference sequence). The V gene lost 6 bases and the J gene lost 6 bases, with 12 bases spanning the gap.

The table lists this clone with many counts. The V and J genes are TRBV5-1 and TRBJ2-3; a possible D gene is TRBD2 (5 bases). Germline V lookup: CDR1 SGHRS, CDR2 YFSETQ. The CDR3 extends over 13 amino acids. V lost 4 bases to trimming and J lost 9 bases, with 15 bases between them. The CDR3 here is CASSQDSSGTQYF. The CDR3 region has the DNA TGCGCCAGCAGCCAAGATAGTTCGGGAACGCAGTATTTT.